Judged by abundance, the clone carrying this TCR beta chain is medium-sized. Its target is unknown. This CDR3 contains 14 residues. Germline V gene lookup returns CDR1 MNHEY and CDR2 SVGEGT. The ends were cut back, 0 bases at V and 3 bases at J, with 8 bases in the middle. In the original workflow: The study took CDR3 differences across clinicopathological groups and made a distant-metastasis classifier for papillary thyroid cancer from them. TCRdb re-analyzed the PCR reads through MiXCR. The V and J calls come from TCRdb's annotation, not from the publication. This table holds about 13,000 clones, around a quarter found once. All patients were untreated before thyroid surgery. The sample is drawn from a study of metastatic and nonmetastatic thyroid tumors. The study, taken as a whole, reports: The study reportedly found significantly higher TCR beta diversity in malignant thyroid tumors than benign nodules, in blood and tumor.

The chain joins TRBV6-2 or TRBV6-3 to TRBJ1-2; D is unclear. The sequence derives from a female donor with papillary thyroid cancer or a benign thyroid nodule (not recorded which). Some clones in this sample may be carry-over from other donors' samples. Sequenced sample: tumor tissue. CDR3 nucleotide sequence: TGTGCCAGCAGTTACTCGAAGGCACACTATGGCTACACCTTC. Residues: CASSYSKAHYGYTF.